The present T cell receptor beta chain was sequenced within a study of T cells in pancreatic ductal adenocarcinoma. General study points: Tumor and blood clonality did not differ significantly, about 0.1 versus 0.07.

This CDR3 region has 12 residues. Germline V gene sequence: CDR1 SQVTM, CDR2 ANQGSEA. With 6 bases removed from V and 5 bases from J, the gap between germline ends came to 13 bases. Surgery without prior neoadjuvant therapy was the treatment of the selected pancreatic ductal adenocarcinoma patients. With respect to this clone: What it recognizes is unknown.

TCRdb's copy holds only in-frame clones and misses some; the assay was immunoSEQ multiplex PCR. The profile shows under 30,000 clones, roughly nine tenths of them singletons. This rearrangement joins TRBV29-1 to TRBJ1-2; possibly TRBD1 for D (6 bases). The receptor was derived from a human donor with pancreatic ductal adenocarcinoma. Material for sequencing was PBMCs. The CDR3 loop reads CSVAGGNYGYTF. CDR3 coding DNA: TGCAGCGTCGCCGGGGGCAATTATGGCTACACCTTC.